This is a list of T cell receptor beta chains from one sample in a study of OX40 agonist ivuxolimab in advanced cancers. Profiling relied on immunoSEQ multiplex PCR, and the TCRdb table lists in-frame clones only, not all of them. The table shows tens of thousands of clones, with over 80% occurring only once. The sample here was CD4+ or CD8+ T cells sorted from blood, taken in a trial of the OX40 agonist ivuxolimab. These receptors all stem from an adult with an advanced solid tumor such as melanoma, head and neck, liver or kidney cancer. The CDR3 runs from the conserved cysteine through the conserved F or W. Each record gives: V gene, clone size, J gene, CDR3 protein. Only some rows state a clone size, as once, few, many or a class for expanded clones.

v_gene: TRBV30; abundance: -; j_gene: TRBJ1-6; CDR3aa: CAWSASLPEVAGSPLHF
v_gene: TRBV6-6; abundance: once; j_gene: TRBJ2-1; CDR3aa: CASSTRRGYNEQFF
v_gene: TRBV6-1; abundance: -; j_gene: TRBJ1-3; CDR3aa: CASSDTKRYSGNTIYF
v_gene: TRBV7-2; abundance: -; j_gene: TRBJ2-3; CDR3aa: CASSFGGTDTQYF
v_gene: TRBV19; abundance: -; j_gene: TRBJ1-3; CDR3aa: CATRDTRSGNTIYF
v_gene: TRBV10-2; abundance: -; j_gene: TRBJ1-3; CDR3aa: CASRAGYGNTIYF
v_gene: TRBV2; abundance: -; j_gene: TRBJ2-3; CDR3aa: CASRREGPITDTQYF
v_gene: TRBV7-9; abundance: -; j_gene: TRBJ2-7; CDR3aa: CASSGTVAPEQYF
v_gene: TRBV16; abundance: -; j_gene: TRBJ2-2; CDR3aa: CASSQSGGQDTGELFF
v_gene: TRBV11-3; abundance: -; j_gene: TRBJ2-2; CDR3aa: CASSSPLNTGELFF
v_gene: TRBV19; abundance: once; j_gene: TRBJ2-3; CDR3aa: CASSWADTQYF
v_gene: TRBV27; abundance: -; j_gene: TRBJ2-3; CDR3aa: CASSSRRGAGQTDTQYF
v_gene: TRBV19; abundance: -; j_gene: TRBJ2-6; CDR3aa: CASSERQGSSGANVLTF
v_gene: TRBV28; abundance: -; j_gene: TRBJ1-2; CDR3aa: CASSPMVLRDSSSLNYGYTF
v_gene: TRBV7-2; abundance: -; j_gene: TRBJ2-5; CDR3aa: CASSPSSGRYETQYF
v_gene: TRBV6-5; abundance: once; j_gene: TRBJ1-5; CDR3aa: CASSLGTGVGQPQHF
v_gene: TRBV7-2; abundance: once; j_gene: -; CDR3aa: CASSDYSGETTYEQYF
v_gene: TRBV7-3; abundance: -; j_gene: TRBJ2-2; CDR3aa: CASSGGLGELFF
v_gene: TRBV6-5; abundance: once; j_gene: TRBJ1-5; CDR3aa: CASGGGFNQPQHF
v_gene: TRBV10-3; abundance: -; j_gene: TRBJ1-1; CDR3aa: CAIKGGENTEAFF
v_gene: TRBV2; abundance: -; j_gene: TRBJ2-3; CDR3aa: CASKEGLSGDTQYF
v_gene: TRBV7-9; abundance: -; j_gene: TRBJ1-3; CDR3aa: CASSFPARLSSGNAIYF
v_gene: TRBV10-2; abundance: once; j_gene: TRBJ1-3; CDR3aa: CASSDGLRGQGNTIYF
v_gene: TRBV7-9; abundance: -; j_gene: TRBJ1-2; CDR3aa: CASSFTGGFGYTF
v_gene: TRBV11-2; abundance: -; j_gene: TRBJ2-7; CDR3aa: CASSLVGTTYEQYF
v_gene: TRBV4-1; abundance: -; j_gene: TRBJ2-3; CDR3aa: CASSLGRSDTQYF
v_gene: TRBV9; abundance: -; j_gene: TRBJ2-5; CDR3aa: CASSVGRGLVQETQYF
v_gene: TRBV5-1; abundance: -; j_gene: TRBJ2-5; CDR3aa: CASSSRPPKETQYF
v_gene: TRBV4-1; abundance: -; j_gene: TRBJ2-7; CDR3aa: CASSQSQVNYEQYF
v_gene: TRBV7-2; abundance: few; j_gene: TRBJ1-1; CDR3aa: CASSPRRQGATEAFF
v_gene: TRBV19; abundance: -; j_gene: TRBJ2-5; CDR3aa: CASSPSGVETQYF
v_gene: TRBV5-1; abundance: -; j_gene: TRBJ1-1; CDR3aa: CASSLTQGRHTEAFF
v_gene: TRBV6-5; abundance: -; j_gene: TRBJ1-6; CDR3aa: CATLDSSYNSPLHF
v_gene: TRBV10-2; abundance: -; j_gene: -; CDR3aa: CASGKGFYEQYF
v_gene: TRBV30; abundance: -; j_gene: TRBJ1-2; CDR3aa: CAWSQGTGVFGYTF
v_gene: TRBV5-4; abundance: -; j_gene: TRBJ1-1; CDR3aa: CASSFETGDTEAFF
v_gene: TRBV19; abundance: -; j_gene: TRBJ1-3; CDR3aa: CASSMAADSGNTIYF
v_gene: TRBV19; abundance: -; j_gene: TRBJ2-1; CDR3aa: CASSVGLAGGPLDNEQFF
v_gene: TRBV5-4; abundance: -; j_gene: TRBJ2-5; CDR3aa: CASSLPRREETQYF
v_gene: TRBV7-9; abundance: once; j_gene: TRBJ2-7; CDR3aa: CASSLDGVRGQYF
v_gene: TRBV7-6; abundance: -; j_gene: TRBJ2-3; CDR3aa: CASSRTGEDTDTQYF
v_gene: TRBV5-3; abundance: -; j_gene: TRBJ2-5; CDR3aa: CARSQPGLAVQTQYF
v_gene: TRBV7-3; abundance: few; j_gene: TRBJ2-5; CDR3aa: CASSPRAGEETQYF
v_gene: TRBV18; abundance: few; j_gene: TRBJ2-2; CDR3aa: CASSPGQGTGGELFF
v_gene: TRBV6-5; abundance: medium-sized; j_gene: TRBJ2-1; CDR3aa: CASSRTSGGYNEQFF
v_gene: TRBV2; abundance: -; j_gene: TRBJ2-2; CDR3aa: CASRKPPGGAMNTGELFF
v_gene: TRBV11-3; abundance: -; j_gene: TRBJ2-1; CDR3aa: CASSLVAGGFYNEQFF
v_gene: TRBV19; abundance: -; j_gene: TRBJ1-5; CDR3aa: CASTSGGWTNQPQHF
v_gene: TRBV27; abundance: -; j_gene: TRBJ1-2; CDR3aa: CASSLSPGAVGYTF
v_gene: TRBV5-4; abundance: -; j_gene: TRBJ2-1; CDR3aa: CASSSRLAGLDNEQFF
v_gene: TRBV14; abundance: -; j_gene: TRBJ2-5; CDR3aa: CASSQAQAYPLQETQYF
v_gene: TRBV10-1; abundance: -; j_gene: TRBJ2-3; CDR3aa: CASSDGGWATDTQYF
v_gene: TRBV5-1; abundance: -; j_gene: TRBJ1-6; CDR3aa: CASSKGVRRVDSYNSPLHF